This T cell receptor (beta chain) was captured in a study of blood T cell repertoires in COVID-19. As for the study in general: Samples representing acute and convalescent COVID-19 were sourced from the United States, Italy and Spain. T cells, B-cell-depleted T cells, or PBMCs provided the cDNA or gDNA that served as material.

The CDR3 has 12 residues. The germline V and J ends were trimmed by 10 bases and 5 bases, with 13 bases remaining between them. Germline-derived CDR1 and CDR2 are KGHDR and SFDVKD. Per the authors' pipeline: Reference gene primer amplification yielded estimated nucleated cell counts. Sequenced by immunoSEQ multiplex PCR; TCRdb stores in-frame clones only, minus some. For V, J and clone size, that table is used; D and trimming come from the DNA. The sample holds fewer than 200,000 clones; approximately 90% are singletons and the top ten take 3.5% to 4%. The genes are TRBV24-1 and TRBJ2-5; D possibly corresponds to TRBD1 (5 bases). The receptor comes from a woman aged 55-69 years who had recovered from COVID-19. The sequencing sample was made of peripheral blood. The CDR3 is CATSRAGETQYF. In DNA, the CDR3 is TGTGCCACTTCCAGGGCAGGGGAGACCCAGTACTTC.